The 18 T cell receptor beta chains below were found in one sample sequenced in a study of T cells in women clearing cervical HPV infection (dated by TCRdb to between 2017 and 2018). Library creation used the immunoSEQ multiplex PCR assay. TCRdb retrieved this table from immuneACCESS and kept in-frame rearrangements only. Not all clones are present; in checked studies, unresolved V genes account for under half, and no reason is known for the remainder. This sample's records show about 23,000 clones. The ten largest clones take up 2% to 3% of the sample. Sequencing input: blood buffy coat. These receptors came from a woman aged 18-70 years with a cervical HPV16 infection that either progressed to CIN3+ or cleared (not recorded which).

To note about this clone: The read ends 3 residues shy of where the CDR3 ends; the end is completed using the germline J gene. The chain is built from TRBV15 and TRBJ2-6; tentative D call: TRBD1 (6 bases). This CDR3 spans 15 amino acids. V was pared by 5 bases and J by 3 bases, with 11 bases between. Germline loops: CDR1 LNHNV, CDR2 YYDKDF (reference sequence). The CDR3 DNA, read in part, is TGTGCCACCAGCCGTAAGGGGGTTGGGGCCAACGTC. It is translated as CATSRKGVGANV. The CDR3 in its entirety is CATSRKGVGANVLTF.

Concerning this clone itself: The read ends 3 residues early relative to the CDR3; the germline J gene fills the gap. This chain joins TRBV18 and TRBJ1-4; possibly TRBD1 for D (5 bases). The CDR3 extends over 14 amino acids. Germline CDR1 reads KGHSH; CDR2 reads LQKENI. CDR3 DNA (partial): TGTGCCAGCTCACCGCTGAATCAGGGATCACCA. Translating it yields CASSPLNQGSP. The complete CDR3 reads CASSPLNQGSPLFF.

As concerns this clone: From the germline J gene comes the end of the CDR3, since the read stops 3 residues before it. The rearrangement joins TRBV30 to TRBJ1-2; 10 nucleotides line up with TRBD1. The CDR3 totals 11 residues. In germline, CDR1 is GTSNPN, CDR2 SVGIG (reference sequence). The covered CDR3 bases are TGTGCCTGGGGGGACAGGGGCGGC. Amino acids: CAWGDRGG. The CDR3 as a whole reads CAWGDRGGYTF.

A remark on this clone: The read gets to within 3 residues of the CDR3 end, and the germline J gene fills in the rest. The chain couples TRBV7-6 to TRBJ1-2; TRBD1 matches 9 bases. CDR1 SGHVS and CDR2 FNYEAQ come from the germline V gene. The CDR3 has 17 residues. The CDR3 sequence is CASSLDQTGTGLWGYTF. Incomplete CDR3 DNA: TGTGCCAGCAGCTTAGACCAGACCGGGACAGGGTTGTGGGGC.

As for this clone: The missing CDR3 end, 3 residues past where the read stops, is filled in from the germline J gene. The V call is TRBV20-1, the J call TRBJ2-4; TRBD1 aligns across 8 bases. This CDR3 is built from 12 residues. CDR1 and CDR2 from the germline V gene are DFQATT and SNEGSKA (reference sequence). The CDR3 loop is CSALQGANGQYF. CDR3 DNA, as far as it was read: TGCAGTGCTTTGCAGGGGGCGAATGGT.

With regard to this clone: The read stops 3 residues short of the end of the CDR3; the missing end is completed from the germline J gene. This chain connects TRBV20-1 to TRBJ2-1, with TRBD2 matching over 12 bases. The CDR3 runs 16 residues. With 3 bases clipped from V and 8 bases from J, the junction kept 11 bases outside the gene matches. Germline assignment: CDR1 DFQATT and CDR2 SNEGSKA (reference sequence). The CDR3 sequence: CSASGPRLAGDDEQFF. The sequenced CDR3 bases are TGCAGTGCTAGTGGACCTCGACTAGCGGGGGATGATGAG.

On this clone: The read stops 3 residues short of the end of the CDR3; the missing end is completed from the germline J gene. The rearrangement joins TRBV19 to TRBJ1-2; D remains unclear. Germline values: CDR1 LNHDA, CDR2 SQIVND (reference sequence). This CDR3 has 15 residues. The V gene lost 4 bases and the J gene lost 3 bases, with 15 bases spanning the gap. CDR3 bases read: TGTGCCAGTAGTAAGACACCGAGACCTGACTATGGC. Its translation is CASSKTPRPDYG. The CDR3 as a whole reads CASSKTPRPDYGYTF.

The CDR3 loop is CASSLGGGMETQYF. Incomplete CDR3 DNA: TGCGCCAGCAGCTTGGGTGGGGGCATGGAGACG. The chain recombines TRBV5-1 with TRBJ2-3; the D gene is possibly TRBD1 (6 bases). The CDR3 end lies 3 residues beyond the end of the read and is filled in from the germline J gene. The CDR3 is made up of 14 amino acids. Germline CDR1 reads SGHRS; CDR2 reads YFSETQ.

Note on this clone: The read finishes 3 residues shy of the CDR3 end, and the germline J gene is used to complete it. The J gene is TRBJ2-3, the V gene TRBV20-1; D gene unclear. Germline values: CDR1 DFQATT, CDR2 SNEGSKA (reference sequence). The CDR3 totals 14 residues. CDR3 DNA, as far as it was read: TGCAGTGCGGCCAGGTACTCTTACCAAGAGACG. This codes for CSAARYSYQET. The full CDR3 protein reads CSAARYSYQETQYF.

As concerns this clone: The CDR3 end falls 3 residues outside the read, so it is completed with the germline J gene. The rearrangement uses TRBV20-1 and TRBJ2-2; 8 bases fit TRBD2. Germline V gene lookup returns CDR1 DFQATT and CDR2 SNEGSKA (reference sequence). Trimming cost V 3 bases and J 4 bases; bases outside gene matches: 4. The CDR3 extends over 14 amino acids. The CDR3 reads CSASGGRLTGELFF. The part of the CDR3 DNA that was read is TGCAGTGCTAGTGGCGGGAGGCTCACCGGGGAG.

With respect to this clone: From the germline J gene comes the end of the CDR3, since the read stops 3 residues before it. This chain links TRBV5-1 with TRBJ1-4, with 7 nucleotides matching TRBD1. The CDR3 totals 13 residues. CDR1 is SGHRS, CDR2 YFSETQ, per germline. The V segment lost 5 bases and the J segment 7 bases; nucleotides outside the gene matches: 5. The CDR3 loop is CASSSRTGEKLFF. The covered CDR3 bases are TGCGCCAGCAGTTCCCGGACAGGTGAAAAA.

The sequenced part of the CDR3 DNA is TGCAGTGCTAGGAACGCGGGACAGGGGGCCGCTCAGCCG. Translated, it gives CSARNAGQGAAQP. The whole CDR3 sequence reads CSARNAGQGAAQPQYF. The chain carries TRBV20-1 and TRBJ2-3, with 12 bases identical to TRBD1. Read data end 3 residues before the CDR3 end; the end is taken from the germline J gene. CDR1 and CDR2 from the germline V gene are DFQATT and SNEGSKA (reference sequence). The CDR3 has 16 residues.

With respect to this clone: The read is 3 residues too short to cover the CDR3 end, so that end is filled in from the germline J gene. The chain has TRBV7-2 and TRBJ2-7; no definite D call. In germline, CDR1 is SGHTA, CDR2 FQGNSA. Trimming removed 3 bases from V and 4 bases from J, with 10 bases in between. The CDR3 length is 13 residues. The covered CDR3 bases are TGTGCCAGCAGCTTCTCGGGTCAATACGAG. This translates into CASSFSGQYE. The CDR3 in full is CASSFSGQYEQYF. The full variable domain, with the rest looked up from reference TRBV7-2 and TRBJ2-7, is GAGVSQSPSNKVTEKGKDVELRCDPISGHTALYWYRQSLGQGLEFLIYFQGNSAPDKSGLPSDRFSAERTGGSVSTLTIQRTQQEDSAVYLCASSFSGQYEQYFGPGTRLTVT.

Concerning this clone itself: The read stops 3 residues short of the end of the CDR3; the missing end is completed from the germline J gene. The chain joins TRBV2 to TRBJ1-2; D is perhaps TRBD1 (6 bases). The length of the CDR3 is 13 residues. The germline V gene encodes CDR1 SNHLY and CDR2 FYNNEI. The CDR3 spells CASSEGGQGGYTF. The DNA read from the CDR3 is TGTGCCAGCAGTGAGGGGGGGCAAGGCGGC.

Details on this clone: The read gets to within 3 residues of the CDR3 end, and the germline J gene fills in the rest. The rearrangement uses TRBV6-2 or TRBV6-3 and TRBJ1-1; TRBD1 might be the D (5 bases). Trimming stripped 7 bases from V and 0 bases from J, with 21 bases between. Germline V CDR1 and CDR2: MNHEY, SVGEGT. The CDR3 consists of 17 residues. The CDR3 here is CASKPPPDKSMNTEAFF. The covered CDR3 bases are TGTGCCAGCAAACCCCCCCCGGACAAGAGCATGAACACTGAA.

The sequenced CDR3 bases are TGTGCCAGGGGTGGAGGGACTAGCGGGGGAAACACCGGGGAG. Translating gives CARGGGTSGGNTGE. The CDR3 as a whole reads CARGGGTSGGNTGELFF. This chain connects TRBV2 to TRBJ2-2; 14 bases fit TRBD2. The CDR3 end is not reached by the read, which stops 3 residues before it; the germline J gene fills it in. V lost 9 bases and J lost 2; bases outside the gene matches: 8. Germline V gives CDR1 SNHLY, CDR2 FYNNEI. The CDR3 length is 17 residues.

This chain's CDR3 is CASSLSTGTGGENGYTF. Incomplete CDR3 DNA: TGTGCCAGCAGCTTATCAACGGGGACAGGTGGAGAGAATGGC. The genes are TRBV7-8 and TRBJ1-2, with 8 bases matching TRBD1. The read ends 3 residues before the CDR3 terminus; that terminus is restored from the germline J gene. The CDR3 runs to 17 residues. After removal of 2 bases from V and 6 bases from J, the junction contained 14 bases not matched to a gene. The germline gives CDR1 SGHVS, CDR2 FQNEAQ.

Concerning this clone itself: Sequencing ends 3 residues short of the CDR3 end; the germline J gene provides the rest. The J gene is TRBJ2-7, the V gene TRBV19; TRBD2 is a possible D gene (5 bases). V lost 3 bases and J 3 bases, leaving 9 bases between the germline ends. The CDR3 totals 13 residues. Germline V CDR1 and CDR2: LNHDA, SQIVND (reference sequence). The CDR3 spells CASSILEGYEQYF. The CDR3 bases that were read are TGTGCCAGTAGTATTCTCGAGGGCTACGAG.